These 21 T cell receptor beta chains came from one sample sequenced in a study of graft-versus-host responses after intestinal transplantation. The protocol was immunoSEQ multiplex PCR, while the TCRdb copy is restricted to in-frame clones and leaves out a portion. Counted here are some 18,000 clones, roughly 80% occurring once; the ten biggest clones make up about 1.9%. The specimen was PBMCs, collected 14 days after transplant. Source of these receptors: a human patient who received an intestinal transplant, so some T cells may come from the graft donor.

The genes are TRBV13 and TRBJ2-6; possibly TRBD1 for D (7 bases). The germline gives CDR1 PRHDT, CDR2 FYEKMQ (reference sequence). CDR3 length: 18 residues. The ends were cut back, 5 bases at V and 0 bases at J, with 17 bases in the middle. CDR3 DNA: TGTGCCAGCAGCGGCCGACAGGGCGGGGTCTCTGGGGCCAACGTCCTGACTTTC. Encoded protein: CASSGRQGGVSGANVLTF.

Only one count was recorded for this clone. The chain links TRBV5-1 to TRBJ2-5, with D possibly TRBD2 on 6 matching bases. The CDR3 is made up of 15 amino acids. CDR1 and CDR2 from the germline V gene are SGHRS and YFSETQ. Trimming left V 1 base short and J 1 base short, with 11 bases between. The CDR3 nucleotides are TGCGCCAGCAGCTTGAGTAGCGGTGTCCAAGAGACCCAGTACTTC. Protein sequence: CASSLSSGVQETQYF.

The chain carries TRBV2 and TRBJ2-1, with 12 bases identical to TRBD2. Unmatched junction bases numbered 9, after V lost 4 bases and J lost 8 bases. The germline gives CDR1 SNHLY, CDR2 FYNNEI. The CDR3 runs 16 residues. The CDR3, as DNA: TGTGCCAGCAGTGGATCTAGCGGGGGGGCCCGGGATGAGCAGTTCTTC. This codes for CASSGSSGGARDEQFF.

The chain is built from TRBV7-9 and TRBJ2-7; tentatively, D is TRBD1 (6 bases). Trimming removed 5 bases from V and 0 bases from J, with 14 bases in between. Germline CDR1 is SEHNR and CDR2 is FQNEAQ (reference sequence). The CDR3 has 15 residues. CDR3 in DNA: TGTGCCAGCAGCGCCCGGGACACCTCCTCCTACGAGCAGTACTTC. This translates into CASSARDTSSYEQYF.

The V and J genes are TRBV6-5 and TRBJ2-1; 14 nucleotides line up with TRBD2. V was clipped by 5 bases and J by 8 bases; unmatched bases: 5. The CDR3 sequence is 15 residues long. CDR1 MNHEY and CDR2 SVGAGI come from the germline V gene. The CDR3 spells CASSAGLAGVYEQFF. The CDR3 DNA reads TGTGCCAGCAGTGCGGGACTAGCGGGGGTCTATGAGCAGTTCTTC.

V gene TRBV4-3 combines with J gene TRBJ2-7; a possible D gene is TRBD2 (7 bases). Trimming pared 0 bases from V and 3 bases from J, leaving 15 bases between. The germline gives CDR1 LGHNA, CDR2 YSLEER. The CDR3 consists of 16 residues. CDR3 protein: CASSQEGRGPYYEQYF. CDR3 nucleotide sequence: TGCGCCAGCAGCCAAGAGGGGCGGGGGCCTTACTACGAGCAGTACTTC.

In its sample, this clone was seen once. The chain is built from TRBV7-3 and TRBJ2-2, with D possibly matching TRBD2 (5 bases). CDR3 length equals 14 residues. V dropped 4 bases and J dropped 0 bases, with 6 bases sitting between them. Germline V lookup: CDR1 SGHTA, CDR2 FQGTGA. CDR3 sequence (DNA): TGTGCCAGCAGCTGGGGAGCGAACACCGGGGAGCTGTTTTTT. Translation gives CASSWGANTGELFF.

This clone was recorded once. The rearrangement joins TRBV19 to TRBJ2-5; maybe TRBD1 (5 bases). V dropped 7 bases and J dropped 4 bases, with 22 bases sitting between them. This CDR3 spans 16 amino acids. In germline, CDR1 is LNHDA, CDR2 SQIVND (reference sequence). The CDR3 here is CASTPRPTARTETQYF. CDR3 coding DNA: TGTGCCAGTACCCCTCGTCCGACAGCCCGAACAGAGACCCAGTACTTC.

This chain links TRBV5-1 with TRBJ2-3, with D uncertain. The CDR3 is 15 residues long. Germline V gives CDR1 SGHRS, CDR2 YFSETQ. V was pared by 0 bases and J by 0 bases, with 8 bases between. This chain's CDR3 is CASSLVRPSTDTQYF. The CDR3 DNA sequence: TGCGCCAGCAGCTTGGTGAGACCCAGCACAGATACGCAGTATTTT.

This clone was picked up one time. A junction end diverges from the germline sequence, so it may reflect a read error. Different DNA sequences within this sample yield the same CDR3. The chain combines TRBV5-4 with TRBJ2-6; 12 bases align to TRBD1. This CDR3 spans 16 amino acids. Germline lookup yields CDR1 SGHNT and CDR2 YYREEE (reference sequence). Written as DNA, the CDR3 is TGTGCCAGCAGCCCTATGGCGGGACAGGGGGCCAACGTCCTAACTTTC. This sequence encodes CASSPMAGQGANVLTF.

J is TRBJ1-1 and V is TRBV30, with D uncertain. Looked up from germline, CDR1 is GTSNPN and CDR2 is SVGIG (reference sequence). V lost 2 bases, J lost 0 bases, and 7 bases lay in between. The CDR3 runs to 13 residues. The CDR3 sequence is CAWSLTMNTEAFF. In DNA, the CDR3 is TGTGCCTGGAGTTTGACCATGAACACTGAAGCTTTCTTT.

The CDR3 region is CASSLGDLYQPQHF. The CDR3 DNA is TGTGCCAGCAGTTTAGGGGACCTGTATCAGCCCCAGCATTTT. The rearrangement links TRBV28 to TRBJ1-5, with D tentatively TRBD1 (5 bases). CDR3 length: 14 residues. Germline values: CDR1 MDHEN, CDR2 SYDVKM. V was clipped by 2 bases and J by 5 bases, with 10 bases between them.

The chain carries TRBV5-6 and TRBJ1-2, with D possibly TRBD1 on 5 matching bases. The CDR3 has 12 amino acids. The V gene lost 2 bases and the J gene lost 3 bases, with 5 bases spanning the gap. The germline gives CDR1 SGHDT, CDR2 YYEEEE. CDR3 in amino acids: CASSLGDYGYTF. The DNA of the CDR3 is TGTGCCAGCAGCTTAGGGGACTATGGCTACACCTTC.

The gene calls are TRBV6-6 and TRBJ1-2; tentatively, D is TRBD1 (6 bases). This CDR3 has 13 amino acids. Trimming took off 6 bases at V and 4 bases at J, with 12 bases between the two ends. Looked up from germline, CDR1 is MNHNY and CDR2 is SVGAGI (reference sequence). CDR3 region: CASSSGGGYGYTF. CDR3 coding DNA: TGTGCCAGCAGCTCCGGGGGCGGCTATGGCTACACCTTC.

The rearrangement links TRBV2 to TRBJ1-2; TRBD1 agrees at 7 bases. Germline CDR1 SNHLY, CDR2 FYNNEI. The V and J ends lost 3 bases and 4 bases, in that order; junction bases with no gene match: 5. The length of the CDR3 is 14 residues. This CDR3 is CASSERGLGYGYTF. The CDR3 DNA reads TGTGCCAGCAGTGAGAGGGGGCTCGGCTATGGCTACACCTTC.

The rearrangement links TRBV7-2 to TRBJ2-7; 8 bases line up with TRBD1. V was pared by 2 bases and J by 0 bases, with 9 bases of the junction left unmatched. This CDR3 is built from 17 residues. Germline values: CDR1 SGHTA, CDR2 FQGNSA. CDR3: CASSLTGQGSYSYEQYF. DNA for the CDR3: TGTGCCAGCAGCTTAACCGGACAGGGCTCCTACTCCTACGAGCAGTACTTC.

In this sample, this clone turned up a few times. The chain uses TRBV5-1 and TRBJ2-7; D possibly corresponds to TRBD2 (6 bases). Germline CDR1 and CDR2: SGHRS and YFSETQ. Trimming took 6 bases from V and 1 from J, leaving 17 bases between them. The CDR3 is made up of 15 amino acids. Here the CDR3 DNA reads TGCGCCAGCACTCCGGGTGGGGGGAGATCCTACGAGCAGTACTTC. Translated, it gives CASTPGGGRSYEQYF.

This clone occurred a few times. This rearrangement joins TRBV11-2 to TRBJ2-3, with 8 positions matching TRBD2. V shed 0 bases and J 4 bases; nucleotides not matched to a gene: 9. Germline V gene lookup returns CDR1 SGHAT and CDR2 FQNNGV. This CDR3 has 17 residues. CDR3 region: CASSLDRERGRADTQYF. Here the CDR3 DNA reads TGTGCCAGCAGCTTAGATAGGGAGCGGGGGAGAGCAGATACGCAGTATTTT. Drawing the rest from reference TRBV11-2 and TRBJ2-3, the complete variable domain is EAGVAQSPRYKIIEKRQSVAFWCNPISGHATLYWYQQILGQGPKLLIQFQNNGVVDDSQLPKDRFSAERLKGVDSTLKIQPAKLEDSAVYLCASSLDRERGRADTQYFGPGTRLTVL.

The CDR3 nucleotides read TGTGCCTGGTCTCCCAGCTCCTACGAGCAGTACTTC. Protein product: CAWSPSSYEQYF. The rearrangement joins TRBV30 to TRBJ2-7; D gene ambiguous. V was cut by 5 bases and J by 0 bases, with 8 bases left in between. Germline lookup yields CDR1 GTSNPN and CDR2 SVGIG (reference sequence). The CDR3 contains 12 residues.

This sequence joins TRBV19 and TRBJ2-5; TRBD2 might be the D (6 bases). V was trimmed by 3 bases and J by 2 bases, leaving 10 bases between them. Germline CDR1 is LNHDA and CDR2 is SQIVND (reference sequence). The CDR3 is 14 amino acids. CDR3 sequence (DNA): TGTGCCAGTAGTATCTCCAGCGGGCAAGAGACCCAGTACTTC. Amino acid sequence: CASSISSGQETQYF.

V is TRBV4-2 and J is TRBJ2-7, with TRBD2 matching over 12 bases. Germline assignment: CDR1 LGHNA and CDR2 YNFKEQ. This CDR3 contains 18 residues. Unmatched junction bases numbered 9, after V lost 0 bases and J lost 3 bases. The DNA of the CDR3 is TGTGCCAGCAGCCAAGAGGAATCCGGACTAGCGGGGATCTACGAGCAGTACTTC. It codes for CASSQEESGLAGIYEQYF.